One T cell receptor (beta chain) is described in this entry. These data belong to a study of blood T cell repertoires in COVID-19. Study-level information: COVID-19 samples from acute and convalescent phases originated in the United States, Italy and Spain.

Trimming cost V 3 bases and J 5 bases; bases outside gene matches: 4. The CDR3 length is 14 residues. Germline V gives CDR1 SGHRS, CDR2 YFSETQ. In the authors' workflow: By means of reference gene primer amplification, nucleated cell counts were estimated. This table comes from immunoSEQ multiplex PCR, and its TCRdb copy is limited to in-frame clones, with some not included. That table furnishes V, J and clone size, whereas the DNA furnished D and trimming. In the table there are 110,000 or so clones, around 80% of which are singletons. The sequence derives from a man between 50 and 59 years old with acute or convalescent COVID-19. Source material: peripheral blood. This sequence joins TRBV5-1 and TRBJ2-3; 9 positions agree with TRBD1. CDR3 DNA sequence: TGCGCCAGCAGCTCGGACAGGGGTGAAGATACGCAGTATTTT. It codes for CASSSDRGEDTQYF.